The entry below gives a single TCR beta chain sequence along with its context. Its specificity is not known. This sample was taken from a study of CXCR3-negative and CXCR3-positive naive CD8 T cells. As for the study in general: With about 1.5 +/- 0.3 million reads per library, the TRB reads numbered around 140 million in total. Notes on the study in general: Against CXCR3-negative naive cells, CXCR3-positive naive cells showed more hydrophobic TRB CDR3s. TCR strength was inferred from TRB CDR3 properties, while surface CD5 was comparable between naive subsets.

Researchers prepared the TRB cDNA libraries using 5' RACE with UMI labels. TCRdb re-analyzed the 5' RACE reads; it lists each CDR3 protein once, without DNA. The record lists 95,000 to 100,000 distinct CDR3 sequences, of which the ten most abundant hold 0.9% to 1.2%. The clonotype was recovered from a human donor in good health. Some clones in this sample may be carry-over from other donors' samples. Specimen: naive CXCR3+ CD8+ T cells from blood. The subset: CD45RO-CCR7+CD27+CD95- naive CD8+ T cells expressing CXCR3 (TNR3+).

CDR3: CASSQDLVQGYEKLFF. The rearrangement uses TRBV4-2 and TRBJ1-4; TCRdb's D call, TRBD1, is unchecked because there is no DNA. The CDR3 covers 16 residues. Germline V gene data show CDR1 as LGHNA and CDR2 as YNFKEQ.